The 27 T cell receptor beta chains in this list originate from one sample, sequenced in a study of shared T cell receptors in the human thymus (dated by TCRdb to about 2021). The receptor library was made with the immunoSEQ multiplex PCR assay. Not all clones reach the TCRdb copy of this immuneACCESS table, which keeps in-frame sequences only. Checked studies attribute under half of the gap to unresolved V genes and leave the rest unexplained. Counted in this sample were around 730,000 clones; around 85% of them appeared once. The ten largest clones capture around 0.0094% of the sample. The same data also contributed to another study, on human thymus T cells.

Material for sequencing was thymocytes. The receptors derive from a girl under three years old with a congenital heart defect. Donor details come from another sample of the same person, matched by shared clones.

This clone has more than one count but fewer than ten. This chain joins TRBV28 and TRBJ2-1; 10 bases agree with TRBD2. CDR1 MDHEN and CDR2 SYDVKM come from the germline V gene. Losses at the gene ends were 3 bases for V and 5 bases for J; bases not matched to a gene: 4. The CDR3 loop spans 15 amino acids. The CDR3 spells CASSFGSGGNNEQFF. The DNA of the CDR3 is TGTGCCAGCAGTTTTGGTAGCGGGGGGAACAATGAGCAGTTCTTC.

V and J are TRBV14 and TRBJ2-7, with 7 bases fitting TRBD1. V lost 6 bases to trimming and J lost 0 bases; unmatched junction nucleotides: 5. The V gene's germline CDR1 is SGHDN and CDR2 FVKESK. The CDR3 is 14 residues long. As DNA, the CDR3 is TGTGCCAGCAGTCCGGACAGGTCCTCCTACGAGCAGTACTTC. It codes for CASSPDRSSYEQYF.

This chain uses TRBV5-6 with TRBJ2-1, with D maybe TRBD1 (6 bases). Germline V gene lookup returns CDR1 SGHDT and CDR2 YYEEEE. This CDR3 has 13 amino acids. Trimming shortened V by 2 bases and J by 9 bases, and 12 bases separated the two germline ends. In nucleotides, the CDR3 is TGTGCCAGCAGCTTACAGGGTTTCGGTGAGCAGTTCTTC. Protein product: CASSLQGFGEQFF. The entire variable domain, with the rest obtained from reference TRBV5-6 and TRBJ2-1, is as follows: DAGVTQSPTHLIKTRGQQVTLRCSPKSGHDTVSWYQQALGQGPQFIFQYYEEEERQRGNFPDRFSGHQFPNYSSELNVNALLLGDSALYLCASSLQGFGEQFFGPGTRLTVL.

This clone was recorded only once. CDR3 sequence reads: CASSQEELEQYF. In nucleotides, the CDR3 is TGTGCCAGCAGCCAAGAGGAGCTCGAGCAGTACTTC. This rearrangement joins TRBV14 to TRBJ2-7; D is ambiguous. Trimming removed 0 bases at V and 6 bases at J, with 6 bases between. Germline-derived CDR1 and CDR2 are SGHDN and FVKESK. The CDR3 is made up of 12 amino acids.

V gene TRBV6-1 combines with J gene TRBJ1-1, with a tentative D call TRBD1 (5 bases). The V gene's germline CDR1 is MNHNS and CDR2 SASEGT. Trimming took off 6 bases at V and 2 bases at J, with 16 bases between the two ends. The CDR3 has 15 amino acids. CDR3 coding DNA: TGTGCCAGCAGGAAGCCCGACAGATTAAACACTGAAGCTTTCTTT. Translation gives CASRKPDRLNTEAFF.

V is TRBV6-1 and J is TRBJ1-1; D might be TRBD1 (6 bases). CDR1 is MNHNS, CDR2 SASEGT, per germline. The CDR3 consists of 16 residues. V was trimmed by 2 bases and J by 6 bases, leaving 19 bases between them. In nucleotides, the CDR3 is TGTGCCAGCAGTGAATCAGGCAGGGGTGGATGTGCTGAAGCTTTCTTT. Its protein is CASSESGRGGCAEAFF.

This clone showed up just a few times. The V and J genes are TRBV19 and TRBJ1-2; possible D gene TRBD1, 5 bases. This CDR3 comprises 17 residues. Trimming shortened V by 8 bases and J by 0 bases, and 22 bases separated the two germline ends. Germline lookup yields CDR1 LNHDA and CDR2 SQIVND (reference sequence). The CDR3 nucleotides are TGTGCCAGTCTCGGAGGAGGGGCCCTACCAGCTAACTATGGCTACACCTTC. Its translation: CASLGGGALPANYGYTF.

The chain joins TRBV5-1 to TRBJ1-2; a possible D gene is TRBD1 (6 bases). The germline V gene has CDR1 SGHRS and CDR2 YFSETQ. V was shortened by 0 bases and J by 4 bases, with 25 bases between the two germline ends. The CDR3 runs to 19 residues. CDR3 DNA: TGCGCCAGCAGCTTGGAGGCAGGGGTTCGAGGTGCGACGGGCTATGGCTACACCTTC. The encoded protein is CASSLEAGVRGATGYGYTF.

This chain connects TRBV19 to TRBJ2-7; 10 nucleotides agree with TRBD2. CDR1 is LNHDA, CDR2 SQIVND, per germline (reference sequence). V lost 7 bases to trimming and J lost 6 bases; unmatched junction nucleotides: 9. This CDR3 region has 14 residues. The CDR3 nucleotides read TGTGCCAGTAAACAGCGGGGGGGCCCCTGCGAGCAGTACTTC. Its protein is CASKQRGGPCEQYF.

The chain recombines TRBV5-6 with TRBJ2-3; D gene uncertain. Trimming left V 0 bases short and J 0 bases short, with 5 bases between. Germline CDR1 reads SGHDT; CDR2 reads YYEEEE. This CDR3 is 14 amino acids long. The CDR3 region is CASSLAESTDTQYF. The CDR3 DNA reads as TGTGCCAGCAGCTTGGCGGAGAGCACAGATACGCAGTATTTT. Full variable domain (outside the CDR3, taken from reference TRBV5-6 and TRBJ2-3): DAGVTQSPTHLIKTRGQQVTLRCSPKSGHDTVSWYQQALGQGPQFIFQYYEEEERQRGNFPDRFSGHQFPNYSSELNVNALLLGDSALYLCASSLAESTDTQYFGPGTRLTVL.

The table lists this clone with a few counts. The V gene is TRBV10-2, the J gene TRBJ1-1; D not resolved. The CDR3 is 19 amino acids. Trimming removed 1 base from V and 3 bases from J, with 24 bases in between. Germline V CDR1 and CDR2: WSHSY, SAAADI. The CDR3 DNA reads TGCGCCAGCAGTGAGTTTTCCCCCGTACGGTCCACGTTGCACACTGAAGCTTTCTTT. It codes for CASSEFSPVRSTLHTEAFF.

The chain couples TRBV5-4 to TRBJ1-2; TRBD1 matches 7 bases. The CDR3 is 15 amino acids. Germline CDR1 reads SGHNT; CDR2 reads YYREEE (reference sequence). V dropped 2 bases and J dropped 1; count of bases not matched to a gene: 5. The CDR3 here is CASSLGGWSNYGYTF. DNA for the CDR3: TGTGCCAGCAGCTTAGGGGGCTGGAGTAACTATGGCTACACCTTC. Supplemented by reference TRBV5-4 and TRBJ1-2, the full variable domain reads ETGVTQSPTHLIKTRGQQVTLRCSSQSGHNTVSWYQQALGQGPQFIFQYYREEENGRGNFPPRFSGLQFPNYSSELNVNALELDDSALYLCASSLGGWSNYGYTFGSGTRLTVV.

The rearrangement links TRBV7-9 to TRBJ1-1; D is perhaps TRBD1 (5 bases). V was clipped by 5 bases and J by 10 bases, with 32 bases between them. The length of the CDR3 is 18 residues. Per the germline V gene, CDR1 is SEHNR and CDR2 is FQNEAQ (reference sequence). DNA for the CDR3: TGTGCCAGCAGCGGACTAGTGCCTGAGGGGCAAAGCCTCAAGGGAGCTTTCTTT. The encoded protein is CASSGLVPEGQSLKGAFF.

The V gene is TRBV2, the J gene TRBJ1-5; D gene ambiguous. This CDR3 has 14 amino acids. The germline V gene encodes CDR1 SNHLY and CDR2 FYNNEI. The V gene lost 3 bases and the J gene lost 6 bases, with 12 bases spanning the gap. CDR3 region: CASSERRAAQPQHF. CDR3 bases: TGTGCCAGCAGTGAGAGGAGGGCTGCTCAGCCCCAGCATTTT.

The V gene is TRBV9, the J gene TRBJ1-1, with TRBD1 matching over 9 bases. Looked up from germline, CDR1 is SGDLS and CDR2 is YYNGEE. J lost 4 bases, V lost 2 bases, and 3 bases had no gene match. The CDR3 sequence is 14 residues long. CDR3 residues: CASSVRDRVTEAFF. The CDR3 DNA sequence: TGTGCCAGCAGCGTCCGGGACAGGGTCACTGAAGCTTTCTTT.

The chain employs TRBV25-1 and TRBJ2-4; TRBD2 matches at 7 bases. CDR3 length: 16 amino acids. Losses at the gene ends were 1 base for V and 7 bases for J; bases not matched to a gene: 10. CDR1 and CDR2 from the germline V gene are MGHDK and SYGVNS. CDR3 loop: CASSECLGRGKNIQYF. CDR3 DNA: TGTGCCAGCAGTGAATGTTTGGGGAGGGGAAAGAACATTCAGTACTTC.

This sequence joins TRBV5-8 and TRBJ2-3; TRBD2 is a possible D gene (6 bases). CDR1 is SGHTS, CDR2 YDEGEE, per germline. This CDR3 spans 17 amino acids. V was pared by 3 bases and J by 4 bases, with 21 bases between. The CDR3 sequence is CASSWTTIAGWADTQYF. The CDR3 region has the DNA TGTGCCAGCAGCTGGACTACAATTGCGGGTTGGGCAGATACGCAGTATTTT. Full variable domain (missing parts from reference TRBV5-8 and TRBJ2-3): EAGVTQSPTHLIKTRGQQATLRCSPISGHTSVYWYQQALGLGLQFLLWYDEGEERNRGNFPPRFSGRQFPNYSSELNVNALELEDSALYLCASSWTTIAGWADTQYFGPGTRLTVL.

The rearrangement uses TRBV7-2 and TRBJ1-1; D is unclear. CDR3 size: 14 residues. V lost 0 bases, J lost 10 bases, and 15 bases lay in between. CDR1 is SGHTA, CDR2 FQGNSA, per germline. The CDR3 coding sequence is TGTGCCAGCAGCTTAGCATGGAGGGAGGGAGGAGCTTTCTTT. It specifies CASSLAWREGGAFF. The complete variable domain, with remaining parts taken from reference TRBV7-2 and TRBJ1-1, reads GAGVSQSPSNKVTEKGKDVELRCDPISGHTALYWYRQSLGQGLEFLIYFQGNSAPDKSGLPSDRFSAERTGGSVSTLTIQRTQQEDSAVYLCASSLAWREGGAFFGQGTRLTVV.

V gene TRBV11-3 combines with J gene TRBJ2-7, with D unresolved. V lost 1 base and J 1 base, leaving 11 bases between the germline ends. There are 15 residues in the CDR3. Looked up from germline, CDR1 is SGHNT and CDR2 is YENEEA. The CDR3 bases are TGTGCCAGCAGCTTAGCACTCGAAGCTTCCTACGAGCAGTACTTC. Translation gives CASSLALEASYEQYF.

About this clone: The same CDR3 also results from other DNA sequences found in this sample. The chain employs TRBV5-1 and TRBJ1-1; D is unclear. Germline V gives CDR1 SGHRS, CDR2 YFSETQ. This CDR3 spans 12 amino acids. V lost 7 bases and J 1 base, leaving 8 bases between the germline ends. CDR3 in DNA: TGCGCCAGCGGACTGACGAACACTGAAGCTTTCTTT. It specifies CASGLTNTEAFF.

The chain has TRBV27 and TRBJ1-1; tentative D call: TRBD1 (6 bases). Germline CDR1 reads MNHEY; CDR2 reads SMNVEV (reference sequence). Trimming took off 6 bases at V and 5 bases at J, with 31 bases between the two ends. The length of the CDR3 is 19 residues. Written as DNA, the CDR3 is TGTGCCAGCAGCCTACATACCAGATATCCACAGGGAAGGAAGACTGAAGCTTTCTTT. This codes for CASSLHTRYPQGRKTEAFF.

The rearrangement joins TRBV2 to TRBJ2-3; TRBD2 matches at 12 bases. This CDR3 has 19 amino acids. V shed 3 bases and J 3 bases; nucleotides not matched to a gene: 13. The germline CDR1 and CDR2 sequences are SNHLY and FYNNEI. CDR3 region: CASSEVGASGGAGTDTQYF. The CDR3 bases are TGTGCCAGCAGTGAGGTCGGGGCTAGCGGGGGGGCAGGTACAGATACGCAGTATTTT.

The V gene is TRBV9, the J gene TRBJ2-6; no reliable D call. This CDR3 region has 15 residues. Germline V CDR1 and CDR2: SGDLS, YYNGEE. Deletions cut 2 bases from V and 0 bases from J, with 6 bases between. CDR3 coding DNA: TGTGCCAGCAGCGTCCGGAGCTCTGGGGCCAACGTCCTGACTTTC. It encodes CASSVRSSGANVLTF.

The CDR3 is CASSEALASRSYEQYF. CDR3 DNA sequence: TGTGCCAGCAGTGAAGCGCTGGCAAGCAGGTCCTACGAGCAGTACTTC. The chain employs TRBV6-1 and TRBJ2-7; D is undetermined. This CDR3 comprises 16 residues. Trimming stripped 0 bases from V and 1 base from J, with 13 bases between. Germline CDR1 MNHNS, CDR2 SASEGT.

This sequence joins TRBV19 and TRBJ2-1, with TRBD2 identical over 12 bases. The ends lost 7 bases at V and 0 bases at J; junction bases unmatched: 19. CDR3 length: 21 amino acids. Germline V gene lookup returns CDR1 LNHDA and CDR2 SQIVND (reference sequence). The CDR3 loop reads CASTLFPPTSGGLHSYNEQFF. The CDR3 nucleotides are TGTGCCAGTACCCTCTTCCCCCCAACTAGCGGGGGGCTCCACTCCTACAATGAGCAGTTCTTC. Full variable domain (outside the CDR3, taken from reference TRBV19 and TRBJ2-1): DGGITQSPKYLFRKEGQNVTLSCEQNLNHDAMYWYRQDPGQGLRLIYYSQIVNDFQKGDIAEGYSVSREKKESFPLTVTSAQKNPTAFYLCASTLFPPTSGGLHSYNEQFFGPGTRLTVL.

This chain joins TRBV4-1 and TRBJ2-5, with unresolved D. The tail of the sequence fits TRBJ2-7 better, so the J call may be wrong. Germline CDR1 reads MGHRA; CDR2 reads YSYEKL. The CDR3 is 14 residues long. CDR3: CASSQVPIPYEQYF. The CDR3, as DNA: TGCGCCAGCAGCCAAGTCCCGATACCCTACGAGCAGTACTTC.

The chain is built from TRBV5-4 and TRBJ1-2; D is unresolved. The V end was cut by 1 base, the J end by 4 bases, with 11 bases between. The germline V gene has CDR1 SGHNT and CDR2 YYREEE (reference sequence). The CDR3 has 14 residues. CDR3: CASSLRRPLYGYTF. Here the CDR3 DNA reads TGTGCCAGCAGCTTGCGGCGGCCGCTCTATGGCTACACCTTC.